This T cell receptor beta chain was captured in a study of blood T cells in healthy people across ages. Study outcomes and limitations: Among T cells, TCR beta diversity per million cells dropped roughly linearly as age rose.

CDR1 is SGDLS and CDR2 is YYNGEE in the germline V gene. V shed 0 bases and J shed 3 bases, with 10 bases lying between them. The CDR3 is 14 amino acids. Using a J-beta primer mix together with a sample-barcoded 5' primer, a second PCR was run for about 7 to 12 cycles. In TCRdb, the 5' RACE reads were re-called with MiXCR into one record per CDR3 protein. The data show approximately 900,000 distinct CDR3 sequences, roughly 43% seen once. With regard to this clonotype: Its antigen is as yet unknown.

Sequencing used blood. This TCR was sampled from a man aged 30 to 45 in good health. The rearrangement joins TRBV9 to TRBJ2-7; possibly TRBD1 for D (5 bases). CDR3 nucleotides: TGTGCCAGCAGCGTAGTGCGTGACAGCTACGAGCAGTACTTC. Translated, it gives CASSVVRDSYEQYF.